The next 9 T cell receptor beta chains were all read from a single sample in a study of blood T cells in healthy people across ages. It was with a sample-barcoded 5' primer and a J-beta primer mix that a second PCR of roughly 7 to 12 cycles was run. TCRdb itself ran the 5' RACE reads through MiXCR, one entry per CDR3 protein. The data contain roughly 700,000 distinct CDR3 sequences, around half of them seen just once; the ten biggest clones take up 25% to 35%. Sequencing was carried out using blood. These TCRs come from a woman aged 55-69 years in good health.

This clonotype was counted only a few times. V gene TRBV29-1 combines with J gene TRBJ1-4; D is unresolved. Germline values: CDR1 SQVTM, CDR2 ANQGSEA. The CDR3 covers 11 residues. V gave up 3 bases and J gave up 5 bases, with 4 bases separating them. The CDR3 nucleotides read TGCAGCGTTGATTACAATGAAAAACTGTTTTTT. It yields the protein CSVDYNEKLFF.

This clonotype was counted ten times or more. The chain carries TRBV10-3 and TRBJ2-7; the D gene could be TRBD1 or TRBD2 (6 bases each). Germline assignment: CDR1 ENHRY and CDR2 SYGVKD. The CDR3 sequence is 13 residues long. Trimming took off 4 bases at V and 7 bases at J, with 14 bases between the two ends. The CDR3 DNA follows: TGTGCCATCAGTGGGCTACAGGGAGGTGAGCAGTACTTC. The encoded protein is CAISGLQGGEQYF.

The rearrangement links TRBV20-1 to TRBJ2-3; no reliable D call. The length of the CDR3 is 13 residues. CDR1 and CDR2 (germline): DFQATT, SNEGSKA (reference sequence). V lost 5 bases, J lost 2 bases, and 11 bases lay in between. The CDR3 reads CSASDQDTDTQYF. The CDR3 DNA reads TGCAGTGCTTCGGACCAGGACACAGATACGCAGTATTTT.

The CDR3 bases are TGTGCCATCAGTGGTCAGAGCTCCTACAATGAGCAGTTCTTC. This translates into CAISGQSSYNEQFF. This chain joins TRBV10-3 and TRBJ2-1; D remains ambiguous. There are 14 residues in the CDR3. V shed 4 bases and J shed 0 bases, with 7 bases lying between them. The germline CDR1 and CDR2 sequences are ENHRY and SYGVKD.

V is TRBV9 and J is TRBJ2-1; possibly TRBD2 for D (5 bases). The V end was cut by 0 bases, the J end by 0 bases, with 13 bases between. CDR3 size: 17 residues. Germline V gene data show CDR1 as SGDLS and CDR2 as YYNGEE. CDR3 amino acids: CASSVGPPGSSYNEQFF. CDR3 nucleotide sequence: TGTGCCAGCAGCGTAGGACCCCCTGGGAGCTCCTACAATGAGCAGTTCTTC. The variable domain in full, with the rest retrieved from reference TRBV9 and TRBJ2-1, is DSGVTQTPKHLITATGQRVTLRCSPRSGDLSVYWYQQSLDQGLQFLIQYYNGEERAKGNILERFSAQQFPDLHSELNLSSLELGDSALYFCASSVGPPGSSYNEQFFGPGTRLTVL.

Only a few counts were recorded for this clonotype. V usage is TRBV20-1 and J usage is TRBJ1-5, with 7 bases that match TRBD1. This CDR3 is 13 amino acids long. Unmatched junction bases numbered 3, after V lost 1 base and J lost 6 bases. In germline, CDR1 is DFQATT, CDR2 SNEGSKA (reference sequence). The CDR3 loop is CSARAGGGQPQHF. The CDR3 region has the DNA TGCAGTGCTAGAGCAGGGGGTGGTCAGCCCCAGCATTTT.

In its sample, this clonotype was seen a few times. The chain has TRBV5-1 and TRBJ2-7, with D possibly being TRBD1 (6 bases). Looked up from germline, CDR1 is SGHRS and CDR2 is YFSETQ. There are 14 residues in the CDR3. The V gene lost 0 bases and the J gene lost 2 bases, with 9 bases spanning the gap. The CDR3 bases are TGCGCCAGCAGCTTGGGGACAGTGGCCTACGAGCAGTACTTC. The encoded protein is CASSLGTVAYEQYF.

V is TRBV7-9 and J is TRBJ2-7; 8 bases agree with TRBD2. J gave up 6 bases and V 6 bases, and 7 bases lay outside the gene matches. The germline gives CDR1 SEHNR, CDR2 FQNEAQ (reference sequence). The CDR3 has 13 residues. CDR3 sequence (DNA): TGTGCCAGCAGTCCAGTAGCGGGATCCGAGCAGTACTTC. Translation: CASSPVAGSEQYF.

This CDR3 is CASSSQTSGRTLVSSGELFF. The CDR3 nucleotides are TGTGCCAGCAGCTCCCAGACTAGCGGGAGGACCCTCGTGAGCAGCGGGGAGCTGTTTTTT. The gene calls are TRBV7-2 and TRBJ2-2; 13 bases fit TRBD2. V was clipped by 4 bases and J by 7 bases; unmatched bases: 18. Germline V CDR1 and CDR2: SGHTA, FQGNSA. CDR3 length: 20 amino acids.